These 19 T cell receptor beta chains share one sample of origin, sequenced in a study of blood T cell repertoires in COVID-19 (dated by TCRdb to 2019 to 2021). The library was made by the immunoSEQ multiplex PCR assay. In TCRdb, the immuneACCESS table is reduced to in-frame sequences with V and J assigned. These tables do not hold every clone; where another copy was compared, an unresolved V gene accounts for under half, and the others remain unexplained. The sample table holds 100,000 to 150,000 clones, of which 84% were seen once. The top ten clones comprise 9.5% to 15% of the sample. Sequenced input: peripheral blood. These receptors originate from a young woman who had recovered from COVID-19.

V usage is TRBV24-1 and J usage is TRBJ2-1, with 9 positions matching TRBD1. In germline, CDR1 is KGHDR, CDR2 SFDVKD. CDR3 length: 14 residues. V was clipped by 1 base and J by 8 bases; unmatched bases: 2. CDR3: CATSDFRTGDEQFF. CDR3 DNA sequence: TGTGCCACCAGTGATTTTCGGACAGGGGATGAGCAGTTCTTC.

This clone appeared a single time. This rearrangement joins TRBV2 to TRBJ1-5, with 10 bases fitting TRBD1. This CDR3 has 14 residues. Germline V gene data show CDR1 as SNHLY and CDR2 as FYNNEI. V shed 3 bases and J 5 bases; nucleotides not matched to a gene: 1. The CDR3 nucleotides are TGTGCCAGCAGTGAGGGACAGGGGTATCAGCCCCAGCATTTT. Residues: CASSEGQGYQPQHF. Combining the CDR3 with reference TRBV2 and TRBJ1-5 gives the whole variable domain EPEVTQTPSHQVTQMGQEVILRCVPISNHLYFYWYRQILGQKVEFLVSFYNNEISEKSEIFDDQFSVERPDGSNFTLKIRSTKLEDSAMYFCASSEGQGYQPQHFGDGTRLSIL.

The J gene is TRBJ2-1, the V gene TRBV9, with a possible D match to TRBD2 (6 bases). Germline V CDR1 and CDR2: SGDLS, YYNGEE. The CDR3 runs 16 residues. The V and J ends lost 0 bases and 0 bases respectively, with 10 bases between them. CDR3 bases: TGTGCCAGCAGCGTAGATGGGGGACTCTCCTACAATGAGCAGTTCTTC. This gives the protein CASSVDGGLSYNEQFF.

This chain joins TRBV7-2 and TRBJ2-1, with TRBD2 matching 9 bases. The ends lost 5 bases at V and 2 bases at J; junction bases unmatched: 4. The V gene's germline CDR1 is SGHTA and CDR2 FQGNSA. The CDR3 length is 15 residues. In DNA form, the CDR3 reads TGTGCCAGCAGCCCGAGGACTAGCGCCTACAATGAGCAGTTCTTC. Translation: CASSPRTSAYNEQFF.

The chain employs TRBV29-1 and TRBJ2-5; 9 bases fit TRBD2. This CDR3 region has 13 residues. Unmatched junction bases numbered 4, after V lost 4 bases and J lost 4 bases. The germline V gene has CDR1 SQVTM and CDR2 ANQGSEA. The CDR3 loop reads CSVGGRVGETQYF. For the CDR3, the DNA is TGCAGCGTTGGCGGGAGGGTGGGAGAGACCCAGTACTTC.

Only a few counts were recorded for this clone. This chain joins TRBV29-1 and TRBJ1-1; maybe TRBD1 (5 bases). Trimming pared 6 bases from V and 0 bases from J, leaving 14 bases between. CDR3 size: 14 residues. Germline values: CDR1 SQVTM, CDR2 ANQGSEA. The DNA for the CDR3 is TGCAGCGTACGGACATATCCGATGAACACTGAAGCTTTCTTT. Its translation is CSVRTYPMNTEAFF. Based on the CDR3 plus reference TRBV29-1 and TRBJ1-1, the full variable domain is SAVISQKPSRDICQRGTSLTIQCQVDSQVTMMFWYRQQPGQSLTLIATANQGSEATYESGFVIDKFPISRPNLTFSTLTVSNMSPEDSSIYLCSVRTYPMNTEAFFGQGTRLTVV.

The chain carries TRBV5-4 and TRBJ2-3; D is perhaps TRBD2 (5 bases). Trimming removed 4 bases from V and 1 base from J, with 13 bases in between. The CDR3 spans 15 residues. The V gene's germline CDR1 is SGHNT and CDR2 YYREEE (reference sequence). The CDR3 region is CASSREGSRTDTQYF. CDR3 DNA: TGTGCCAGCAGCCGGGAAGGGTCCCGCACAGATACGCAGTATTTT.

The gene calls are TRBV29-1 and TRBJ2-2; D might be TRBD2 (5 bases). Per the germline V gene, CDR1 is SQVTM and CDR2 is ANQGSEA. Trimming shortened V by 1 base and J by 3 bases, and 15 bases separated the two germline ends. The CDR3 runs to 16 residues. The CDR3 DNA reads TGCAGCGTTGAAGCAGACCAGCGGAGCGACACCGGGGAGCTGTTTTTT. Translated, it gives CSVEADQRSDTGELFF.

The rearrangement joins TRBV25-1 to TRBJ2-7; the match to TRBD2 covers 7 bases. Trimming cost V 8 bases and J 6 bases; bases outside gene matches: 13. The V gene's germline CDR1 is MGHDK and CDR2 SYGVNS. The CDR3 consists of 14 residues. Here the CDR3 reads CASQTWEGSGEQYF. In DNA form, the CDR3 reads TGTGCCAGCCAAACTTGGGAGGGTTCGGGCGAGCAGTACTTC.

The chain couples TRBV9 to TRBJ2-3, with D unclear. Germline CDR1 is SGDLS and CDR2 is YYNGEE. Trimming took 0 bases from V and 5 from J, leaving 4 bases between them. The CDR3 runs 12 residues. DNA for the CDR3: TGTGCCAGCAGCGTAGAGAGAGATACGCAGTATTTT. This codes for CASSVERDTQYF.

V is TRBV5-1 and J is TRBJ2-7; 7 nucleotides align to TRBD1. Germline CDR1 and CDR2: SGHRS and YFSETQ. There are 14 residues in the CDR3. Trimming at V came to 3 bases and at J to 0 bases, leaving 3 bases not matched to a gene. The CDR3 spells CASSWRQGSYEQYF. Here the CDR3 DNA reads TGCGCCAGCAGCTGGAGACAGGGCTCCTACGAGCAGTACTTC.

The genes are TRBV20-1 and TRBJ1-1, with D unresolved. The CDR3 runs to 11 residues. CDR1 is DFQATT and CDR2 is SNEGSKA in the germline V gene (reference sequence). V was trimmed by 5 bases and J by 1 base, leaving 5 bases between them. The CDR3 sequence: CSACENTEAFF. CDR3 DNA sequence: TGCAGTGCTTGCGAGAACACTGAAGCTTTCTTT.

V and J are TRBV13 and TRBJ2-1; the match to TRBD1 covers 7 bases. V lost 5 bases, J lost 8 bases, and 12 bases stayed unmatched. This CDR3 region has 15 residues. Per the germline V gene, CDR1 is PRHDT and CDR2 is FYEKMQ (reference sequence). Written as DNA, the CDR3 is TGTGCCAGCAGCCCAACCCGCAGGGGGTTCGATGAGCAGTTCTTC. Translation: CASSPTRRGFDEQFF. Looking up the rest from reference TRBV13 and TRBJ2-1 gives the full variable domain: AAGVIQSPRHLIKEKRETATLKCYPIPRHDTVYWYQQGPGQDPQFLISFYEKMQSDKGSIPDRFSAQQFSDYHSELNMSSLELGDSALYFCASSPTRRGFDEQFFGPGTRLTVL.

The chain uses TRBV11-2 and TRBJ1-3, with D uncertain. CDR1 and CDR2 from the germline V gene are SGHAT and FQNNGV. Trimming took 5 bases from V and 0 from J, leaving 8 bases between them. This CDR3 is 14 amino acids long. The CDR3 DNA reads TGTGCCAGCAGCATGGAGTTCTCTGGAAACACCATATATTTT. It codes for CASSMEFSGNTIYF. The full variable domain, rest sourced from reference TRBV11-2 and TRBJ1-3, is EAGVAQSPRYKIIEKRQSVAFWCNPISGHATLYWYQQILGQGPKLLIQFQNNGVVDDSQLPKDRFSAERLKGVDSTLKIQPAKLEDSAVYLCASSMEFSGNTIYFGEGSWLTVV.

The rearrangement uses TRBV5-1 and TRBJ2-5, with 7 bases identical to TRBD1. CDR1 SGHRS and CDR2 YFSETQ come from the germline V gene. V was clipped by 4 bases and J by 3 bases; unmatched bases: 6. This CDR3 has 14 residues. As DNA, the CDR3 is TGCGCCAGCAGCATGGGACAGCAGAAAGAGACCCAGTACTTC. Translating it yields CASSMGQQKETQYF.

CDR3 nucleotides: TGTGCCAGCAGCCCAGGACTTTCCACAGATACGCAGTATTTT. Its protein is CASSPGLSTDTQYF. The rearrangement uses TRBV3-1 (or the pseudogene TRBV3-2) and TRBJ2-3, with D possibly TRBD2 on 5 matching bases. Germline V lookup: CDR1 LGHDT, CDR2 YNNKEL (reference sequence). V dropped 4 bases and J dropped 2 bases, with 10 bases sitting between them. This CDR3 spans 14 amino acids.

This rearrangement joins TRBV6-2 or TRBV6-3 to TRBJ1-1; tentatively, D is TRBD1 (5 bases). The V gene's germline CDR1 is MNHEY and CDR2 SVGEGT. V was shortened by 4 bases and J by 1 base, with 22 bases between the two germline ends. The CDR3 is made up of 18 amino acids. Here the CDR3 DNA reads TGTGCCAGCAGTTGGATGCCCGGGGGTCGAATACCGAACACTGAAGCTTTCTTT. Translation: CASSWMPGGRIPNTEAFF.

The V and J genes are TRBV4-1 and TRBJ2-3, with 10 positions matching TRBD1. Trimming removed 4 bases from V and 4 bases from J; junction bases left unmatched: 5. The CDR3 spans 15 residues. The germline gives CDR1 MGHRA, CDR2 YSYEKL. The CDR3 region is CASSPGTGEPDTQYF. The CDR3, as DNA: TGCGCCAGCAGCCCCGGGACAGGGGAGCCAGATACGCAGTATTTT.

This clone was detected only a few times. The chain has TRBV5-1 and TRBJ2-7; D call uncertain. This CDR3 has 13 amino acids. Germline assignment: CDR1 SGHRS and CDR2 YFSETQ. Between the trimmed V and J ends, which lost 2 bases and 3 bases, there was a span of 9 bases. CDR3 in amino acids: CASSFSTNYEQYF. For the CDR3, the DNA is TGCGCCAGCAGCTTCTCGACAAACTACGAGCAGTACTTC.